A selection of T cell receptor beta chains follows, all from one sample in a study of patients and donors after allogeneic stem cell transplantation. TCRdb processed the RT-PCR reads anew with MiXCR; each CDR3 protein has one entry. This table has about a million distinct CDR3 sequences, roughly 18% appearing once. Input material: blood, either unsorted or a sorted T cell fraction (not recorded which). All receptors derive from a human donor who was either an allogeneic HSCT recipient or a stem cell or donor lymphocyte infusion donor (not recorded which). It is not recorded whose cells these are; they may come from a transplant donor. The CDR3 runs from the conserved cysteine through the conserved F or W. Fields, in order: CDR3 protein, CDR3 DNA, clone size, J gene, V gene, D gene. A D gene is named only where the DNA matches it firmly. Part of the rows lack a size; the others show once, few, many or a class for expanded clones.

CASTPGERNYGYTF,TGTGCCAGCACCCCGGGGGAAAGAAACTATGGCTACACCTTC,few,TRBJ1-2,TRBV5-6,.
CASSLQGAHNEQFF,TGTGCCAGCAGTTTACAGGGGGCCCACAATGAGCAGTTCTTC,few,TRBJ2-1,TRBV28,TRBD1
CASSPGTGPLETQYF,TGTGCCAGCAGTCCCGGGACAGGTCCTCTAGAGACCCAGTACTTC,few,TRBJ2-5,TRBV12-3/TRBV12-4,TRBD1
CAGSQGPLSHRNQPQHF,TGCGCCGGCAGCCAAGGTCCCCTATCCCATCGCAATCAGCCCCAGCATTTT,.,TRBJ1-5,TRBV4-1,.
CSARDLRREKNIQYF,TGCAGTGCTAGAGATCTTCGGCGGGAGAAAAACATTCAGTACTTC,few,TRBJ2-4,TRBV20-1,TRBD2
CASSLEGTGGVEQYF,TGTGCCAGCAGTTTAGAAGGGACAGGGGGCGTCGAGCAGTACTTC,many,TRBJ2-7,TRBV12-3/TRBV12-4,TRBD1
CASSYSWISLETQYF,TGTGCCAGCAGTTACTCGTGGATCAGTTTAGAGACCCAGTACTTC,.,TRBJ2-5,TRBV6-5,.
CASSYGPSSLAYEQYF,TGTGCCAGCAGTTACGGGCCCTCTAGTTTGGCCTACGAGCAGTACTTC,few,TRBJ2-7,TRBV6-5,.
CASSYPLGGGSYGYTF,TGTGCCAGCAGTTACCCCCTCGGGGGAGGTTCCTATGGCTACACCTTC,few,TRBJ1-2,TRBV6-5,.
CASTPTGVTEAFF,TGTGCCAGCACCCCGACAGGGGTTACTGAAGCTTTCTTT,.,TRBJ1-1,TRBV2,TRBD1
CASSSPGQGQLGQYF,TGTGCCAGCAGTTCGCCGGGACAGGGGCAACTCGGGCAGTACTTC,.,TRBJ2-7,TRBV12-3/TRBV12-4,TRBD1
CSAWLSNQPQHF,TGCAGTGCTTGGTTGAGCAATCAGCCCCAGCATTTT,.,TRBJ1-5,TRBV20-1,.
CASLPGTANSPLHF,TGCGCCAGCCTGCCCGGGACGGCTAATTCACCCCTCCACTTT,few,TRBJ1-6,TRBV4-1,.
CASTKAGSGNTIYF,TGTGCCAGCACCAAGGCGGGGTCTGGAAACACCATATATTTT,.,TRBJ1-3,TRBV6-1,.
CASSSKDRRVGLVGTEAFF,TGTGCCAGCAGTAGTAAGGACAGGAGGGTAGGCCTTGTTGGCACTGAAGCTTTCTTT,.,TRBJ1-1,TRBV25-1,TRBD1
CASSVQGLQTEAFF,TGTGCCAGCAGTGTACAGGGCTTGCAGACTGAAGCTTTCTTT,few,TRBJ1-1,TRBV12-3/TRBV12-4,.
CSARVTKGYEQYF,TGCAGTGCTAGAGTTACTAAGGGCTACGAGCAGTACTTC,many,TRBJ2-7,TRBV20-1,.
CASSSTSGGTKETQYF,TGTGCCAGCAGTTCGACTAGCGGGGGGACGAAAGAGACCCAGTACTTC,.,TRBJ2-5,TRBV2,TRBD2
CASSKEYIFEELFF,TGTGCCAGCAGCAAAGAATACATATTCGAGGAGCTGTTTTTT,.,TRBJ2-2,TRBV21-1,.
CASRYSLAGGNPNEQFF,TGTGCCAGCAGATATTCACTAGCGGGAGGGAACCCCAATGAGCAGTTCTTC,many,TRBJ2-1,TRBV12-3/TRBV12-4,TRBD2
CASRGTSGKSSYNEQFF,TGTGCCAGCAGGGGGACTAGCGGAAAAAGCTCCTACAATGAGCAGTTCTTC,few,TRBJ2-1,TRBV28,TRBD2
CASSGGTSGGKTQYF,TGTGCCAGCAGCGGCGGGACTAGCGGGGGGAAGACCCAGTACTTC,.,TRBJ2-5,TRBV9,TRBD2
CASSQGRLADPYNEQFF,TGCGCCAGCAGCCAGGGAAGACTAGCGGATCCCTACAATGAGCAGTTCTTC,.,TRBJ2-1,TRBV4-1,TRBD2
CSARLGVAAYNEQFF,TGCAGTGCTAGGTTGGGTGTGGCCGCCTACAATGAGCAGTTCTTC,many,TRBJ2-1,TRBV20-1,.
CASSGRVSYNEQFF,TGTGCCAGTAGCGGGAGGGTTTCCTACAATGAGCAGTTCTTC,few,TRBJ2-1,TRBV19,TRBD2
CASSSGTGFSGNTIYF,TGTGCCAGCAGCTCCGGGACAGGGTTCTCTGGAAACACCATATATTTT,few,TRBJ1-3,TRBV7-6,TRBD1
CASSLAQGGDYGYTF,TGTGCCAGCTCACTTGCGCAGGGGGGCGACTATGGCTACACCTTC,few,TRBJ1-2,TRBV18,TRBD1
CASRQTGGVEQYF,TGCGCCAGCAGGCAGACAGGGGGCGTCGAGCAGTACTTC,few,TRBJ2-7,TRBV4-1,TRBD1
CSAPKREGRLSEQFF,TGCAGTGCTCCCAAGCGGGAGGGCCGTTTGAGTGAGCAGTTCTTC,.,TRBJ2-1,TRBV20-1,TRBD2
CASSKGLRTDTQYF,TGCGCCAGCAGCAAGGGACTCCGCACAGATACGCAGTATTTT,.,TRBJ2-3,TRBV5-1,.
CASSQDRHHYEQYF,TGTGCCAGCAGCCAAGACAGACACCACTACGAGCAGTACTTC,few,TRBJ2-7,TRBV4-2,.
CASSKPRDRVYEQYF,TGTGCCAGCAGTAAGCCCCGGGACAGGGTCTACGAGCAGTACTTC,.,TRBJ2-7,TRBV12-3/TRBV12-4,TRBD1
CASRPILAPNSPLHF,TGTGCCAGCAGGCCCATCCTGGCCCCCAATTCACCCCTCCACTTT,few,TRBJ1-6,TRBV6-2/TRBV6-3,.
CSARQTGSNQPQHF,TGCAGTGCTAGGCAGACGGGAAGCAATCAGCCCCAGCATTTT,few,TRBJ1-5,TRBV20-1,.
CASSVLDRDYEQYF,TGTGCCAGCAGCGTCCTGGACCGGGACTACGAGCAGTACTTC,.,TRBJ2-7,TRBV5-6,.
CASSFTQANTEAFF,TGTGCCAGCAGCTTCACGCAAGCGAACACTGAAGCTTTCTTT,few,TRBJ1-1,TRBV7-9,.
CASSLRRINYGYTF,TGTGCCAGCAGTTTACGCCGGATTAACTATGGCTACACCTTC,many,TRBJ1-2,TRBV12-3/TRBV12-4,.
CASSSSSGLSYEQYF,TGTGCCAGCAGTTCCTCCTCTGGTCTTTCCTACGAGCAGTACTTC,.,TRBJ2-7,TRBV27,.
CASSPSGPQAQYF,TGTGCCAGCAGTCCCTCCGGGCCTCAGGCCCAGTACTTC,few,TRBJ2-5,TRBV12-3/TRBV12-4,.
CASSLGRSGPQETQYF,TGTGCCAGCAGCTTAGGCCGCAGCGGCCCCCAAGAGACCCAGTACTTC,.,TRBJ2-5,TRBV11-2,.
CASSPIGSPLHF,TGCGCCAGCAGTCCTATAGGGTCACCCCTCCACTTT,few,TRBJ1-6,TRBV4-1,.
CASSQDVPEKDTGYTF,TGTGCCAGCAGCCAAGATGTCCCCGAAAAGGATACGGGCTACACCTTC,few,TRBJ1-2,TRBV3-1,.
CSARSGGSYEQYF,TGCAGTGCACGTAGCGGGGGGTCCTACGAGCAGTACTTC,.,TRBJ2-7,TRBV20-1,TRBD2
CASSLDGGASYNEQFF,TGCGCCAGCAGCTTGGACGGGGGGGCGTCTTACAATGAGCAGTTCTTC,few,TRBJ2-1,TRBV5-1,TRBD2
CSAGTAGGLSEQYF,TGCAGTGCTGGGACCGCCGGGGGCCTCTCCGAGCAGTACTTC,.,TRBJ2-7,TRBV20-1,.
CASSLYWDRGNSNQPQHF,TGTGCCAGCAGTTTATACTGGGACAGGGGGAATAGCAATCAGCCCCAGCATTTT,.,TRBJ1-5,TRBV27,TRBD1
CASSHGRAEAFF,TGTGCCAGCAGCCACGGCAGGGCTGAAGCTTTCTTT,.,TRBJ1-1,TRBV6-5,.
CASTSGGGYNEQFF,TGTGCCAGTACGTCTGGCGGGGGCTACAATGAGCAGTTCTTC,.,TRBJ2-1,TRBV19,TRBD2
CASTVAGGPPLHNEQFF,TGTGCCAGCACCGTAGCGGGGGGCCCCCCTCTTCACAATGAGCAGTTCTTC,.,TRBJ2-1,TRBV12-3/TRBV12-4,TRBD2
CASSSGSTNEKLFF,TGCGCCAGCAGCTCAGGCTCAACTAATGAAAAACTGTTTTTT,.,TRBJ1-4,TRBV5-1,.